This T cell receptor (beta chain) is from a study of OX40 agonist ivuxolimab in advanced cancers. Whole-study context: Age averaged around 60 years (range roughly 23 to 79), and around 87% were male.

The CDR3 runs to 14 residues. The V segment lost 3 bases and the J segment 6 bases; nucleotides outside the gene matches: 6. CDR1 and CDR2 from the germline V gene are SGHKS and YYEKEE (reference sequence). Notes on the study in general: Patients who responded partially at 0.1-3.0 mg/kg showed clonal expansion ranking among the lowest. In CD8+ T cells, expanded clones were on average more numerous than in CD4+. Clonal expansion by week 6 occurred in CD4+ and CD8+ blood T cells (at 0.1 to 3.0 mg/kg).

This clone was seen just once. Its matching antigen is unknown. TCRdb's copy holds only in-frame clones and misses some; the assay was immunoSEQ multiplex PCR. Of 70,000 or so clones in the sample, 70% to 90% were seen once. This TCR derives from an adult with an advanced solid tumor such as melanoma, head and neck, liver or kidney cancer. The source material was CD4+ or CD8+ T cells sorted from blood, sampled in a trial of the OX40 agonist ivuxolimab. The chain employs TRBV5-5 and TRBJ2-3, with 8 bases that match TRBD1. The CDR3 DNA sequence: TGTGCCAGCAGCTCAGGGGGCGCGGGGGATACGCAGTATTTT. It yields the protein CASSSGGAGDTQYF. Full variable domain (missing parts from reference TRBV5-5 and TRBJ2-3): DAGVTQSPTHLIKTRGQQVTLRCSPISGHKSVSWYQQVLGQGPQFIFQYYEKEERGRGNFPDRFSARQFPNYSSELNVNALLLGDSALYLCASSSGGAGDTQYFGPGTRLTVL.